What follows are 8 T cell receptor beta chains derived from one specimen sequenced in a study of T cells expressing NK-cell markers. No DNA is given; TCRdb re-called the 5' RACE reads and lists each CDR3 protein once. The repertoire table contains over 100,000 distinct CDR3 sequences. The sequenced sample consisted of blood T cells: a sorted CD56 or NKG2C T cell subset, CD4+ or CD8+ T cells, or bulk PBMC T cells (not recorded which). All receptors come from a woman between 18 and 69 years old in good health.

The gene calls are TRBV20-1 and TRBJ2-1. Germline-derived CDR1 and CDR2 are DFQATT and SNEGSKA (reference sequence). The length of the CDR3 is 15 residues. The CDR3 protein is CSARGPSALYNEQFF.

The rearrangement links TRBV12-3 or TRBV12-4 to TRBJ1-2; as DNA is missing, the TRBD1 call by TCRdb cannot be tested. The CDR3 length is 15 residues. The CDR3 here is CASSLSDSFMHGYTF.

V usage is TRBV9 and J usage is TRBJ1-2; no DNA is available, so the TRBD1 call from TCRdb remains unchecked. The CDR3 spans 14 residues. Germline CDR1 and CDR2: SGDLS and YYNGEE. The CDR3 sequence: CASSPRGREDGYTF. The variable domain in full, with the rest retrieved from reference TRBV9 and TRBJ1-2, is DSGVTQTPKHLITATGQRVTLRCSPRSGDLSVYWYQQSLDQGLQFLIQYYNGEERAKGNILERFSAQQFPDLHSELNLSSLELGDSALYFCASSPRGREDGYTFGSGTRLTVV.

The V call is TRBV7-2, the J call TRBJ2-1; the D call from TCRdb, TRBD2, cannot be confirmed without DNA. Germline V gene lookup returns CDR1 SGHTA and CDR2 FQGNSA. This CDR3 comprises 14 residues. The CDR3 loop is CASGLTRVLGEQFF. The whole variable domain, remainder taken from reference TRBV7-2 and TRBJ2-1, is GAGVSQSPSNKVTEKGKDVELRCDPISGHTALYWYRQSLGQGLEFLIYFQGNSAPDKSGLPSDRFSAERTGGSVSTLTIQRTQQEDSAVYLCASGLTRVLGEQFFGPGTRLTVL.

J is TRBJ2-5 and V is TRBV7-9; absent DNA, TCRdb's TRBD2 call cannot be checked. This CDR3 is built from 15 residues. CDR1 and CDR2 (germline): SEHNR, FQNEAQ (reference sequence). The CDR3 spells CASSLGLREGETQYF.

This sequence joins TRBV19 and TRBJ1-2; TCRdb lists TRBD1, though no DNA is available to test this call. This CDR3 region has 12 residues. Germline CDR1 LNHDA, CDR2 SQIVND (reference sequence). CDR3 loop: CASSIGGAGYTF.

This CDR3 is CSADPRTDHYGYTF. The rearrangement links TRBV20-1 to TRBJ1-2; TCRdb outputs TRBD1, but without DNA this stays unchecked. Per the germline V gene, CDR1 is DFQATT and CDR2 is SNEGSKA (reference sequence). The CDR3 totals 14 residues.

The chain's CDR3 is CASSWGQGVLETQYF. The V call is TRBV6-2 or TRBV6-3, the J call TRBJ2-5; the TCRdb call, TRBD1, lacks DNA for checking. This CDR3 is built from 15 residues. Germline CDR1 reads MNHEY; CDR2 reads SVGEGT.